Included here is one TCR beta chain sequence, with context. Antigen unknown. PCR employed 60 Vbeta and 13 Jbeta primers. The table came from immunoSEQ multiplex PCR; TCRdb's copy has only in-frame clones and leaves some out. The table records 120,000 to 150,000 clones, roughly 80% of them present only once. These data come from a study of cytomegalovirus exposure and HLA in healthy donors. General study points: Among the most significant clusters, several appeared linked to common viral pathogens in a later analysis.

The CDR3 is made up of 14 amino acids. The ends lost 3 bases at V and 2 bases at J; junction bases unmatched: 5. CDR1 is SGDLS, CDR2 YYNGEE, per germline. Material: PBMCs. The chain carries TRBV9 and TRBJ2-7; 7 nucleotides line up with TRBD1. The clonotype comes from a woman between 40 and 50 years old in good health and CMV-seropositive. The CDR3 nucleotides read TGTGCCAGCAGCGCGACCGGGACAGCCTACGAGCAGTACTTC. Protein: CASSATGTAYEQYF.